The T cell receptor (beta chain) under discussion was sequenced for a study of T cell responses to AZD1222 COVID-19 vaccine. Germline-derived CDR1 and CDR2 are SGHDT and YYEEEE. V was clipped by 2 bases and J by 9 bases, with 10 bases between them. This CDR3 has 12 amino acids. Clones were sequenced by immunoSEQ multiplex PCR, and TCRdb holds only the in-frame ones, with some missing. The sample has roughly 120,000 clones; around 86% are singletons. Study-level findings and limits: Baseline seropositives among AZD1222 recipients totaled only 6 or 7.

A remark on this clone: The antigen remains undetermined.

The sequences come from peripheral blood, collected on day 0 of AZD1222 vaccination. The gene calls are TRBV5-6 and TRBJ2-3; tentative D call: TRBD2 (6 bases). The clonotype was recovered from an adult in good health. The CDR3 loop is CASSLGGRTQYF. The CDR3 DNA sequence: TGTGCCAGCAGCTTAGGAGGGAGGACGCAGTATTTT.